This T cell receptor (beta chain) was sequenced in a study of control samples from healthy donors and cancer patients. Trimming shortened V by 5 bases and J by 8 bases, and 13 bases separated the two germline ends. This CDR3 spans 13 amino acids. The germline gives CDR1 SGHTA, CDR2 FQGNSA. The assay was immunoSEQ multiplex PCR, and TCRdb's table has in-frame clones only and misses some. The table lists about 150,000 clones, almost 90% of them singletons. The sequence came from a man younger than 30 in good health. Material: blood. The gene calls are TRBV7-2 and TRBJ2-1; D may be TRBD2 (5 bases). The CDR3 protein is CASSADFRDEQFF. The CDR3 DNA is TGTGCCAGCAGCGCGGACTTTCGCGATGAGCAGTTCTTC.